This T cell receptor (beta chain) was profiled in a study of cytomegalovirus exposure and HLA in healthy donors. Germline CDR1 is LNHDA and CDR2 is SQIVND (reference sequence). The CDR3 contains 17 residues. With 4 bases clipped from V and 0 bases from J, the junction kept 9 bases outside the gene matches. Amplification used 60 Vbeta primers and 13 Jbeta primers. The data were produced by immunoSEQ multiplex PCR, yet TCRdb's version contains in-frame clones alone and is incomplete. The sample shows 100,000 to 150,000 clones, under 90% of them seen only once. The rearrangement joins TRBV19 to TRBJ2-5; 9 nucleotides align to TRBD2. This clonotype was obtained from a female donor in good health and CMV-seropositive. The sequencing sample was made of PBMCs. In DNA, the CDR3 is TGTGCCAGTAGTACCAAAATTAGCGGGGGAAACCAAGAGACCCAGTACTTC. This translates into CASSTKISGGNQETQYF.